This T cell receptor (beta chain) was observed in a study of vaccination and CD4 T cells after COVID-19. On the study more broadly: The study drew post-COVID samples a median about 100 days after diagnosis (range 35 to 161).

The Oncomine TCR Beta short-read assay was applied to DNA of cultured CD4+ T cells. Using its own MiXCR run on the PCR reads, TCRdb lists one record per CDR3 protein. The sample lists under 5,000 distinct CDR3 sequences, around 40% occurring once. Described treatment: roughly ten-day PBMC culture with coronavirus spike peptide pools or control peptides (ViraFEST assay). ViraFEST enlarged antigen-specific T cell populations with peptide pools and afterwards sequenced TCRs. Worth noting for this clonotype: Its antigen remains unidentified.

The CDR3 totals 15 residues. Trimming removed 4 bases at V and 6 bases at J, with 19 bases between. From germline, CDR1 is SNHLY and CDR2 FYNNEI. This TCR came from a human donor who had recovered from COVID-19. Sequencing was performed on CD4+ T cells from blood, cultured in vitro, taken after SARS-CoV-2 vaccination. V and J are TRBV2 and TRBJ2-7; D is undetermined. The CDR3 sequence is CASSGGRVAPSEQYF. CDR3 DNA sequence: TGTGCCAGCAGTGGAGGAAGGGTAGCCCCTTCCGAGCAGTACTTC.